A single T cell receptor beta chain is shown here with its context. As yet, its antigen is unknown. cDNA libraries of TCR beta carried unique molecular identifiers. TCRdb reprocessed the PCR reads with MiXCR, giving one entry per CDR3 protein. The sample carries around 400,000 distinct CDR3 sequences, approximately 38% recorded once. The sample originates from a study of post-analysis software for immune sequencing data. Findings and caveats of the study: In patients, TRBV5-6, TRBV5-1 and TRBV20-1 belonged to five TRBV segments found more frequently than in controls.

The CDR3 is made up of 13 amino acids. Per the germline V gene, CDR1 is KGHSH and CDR2 is LQKENI. The V end lost 2 bases, the J end lost 5 bases, and 9 bases lay between the germline ends. Sequences were obtained from blood. This TCR was recovered from a girl between 5 and 17 years old with multiple sclerosis. The chain recombines TRBV18 with TRBJ2-5, with D unresolved. The CDR3: CASSPSTTETQYF. In DNA, the CDR3 is TGTGCCAGCTCACCATCGACGACGGAGACCCAGTACTTC.